These 32 T cell receptor beta chains were all obtained from the same sample, sequenced in a study of T cell repertoires in cytomegalovirus infection. TCRdb independently ran MiXCR on the reads; one entry per CDR3 protein. The sample consists of hundreds of thousands of distinct CDR3 sequences, around a sixth of them appearing once. Material: PBMCs. Receptors were obtained from a human donor in good health (CMV status not recorded). Some clones in this sample may be carry-over from other donors' samples.

The gene calls are TRBV6-1 and TRBJ1-1; 8 nucleotides match TRBD1. Trimming at V came to 7 bases and at J to 5 bases, leaving 9 bases not matched to a gene. This CDR3 has 14 residues. The germline gives CDR1 MNHNS, CDR2 SASEGT. The DNA of the CDR3 is TGTGCCAGCACCCCACAGGGGGTAGAAACTGAAGCTTTCTTT. Residues: CASTPQGVETEAFF.

This clonotype was counted a few times. This rearrangement joins TRBV11-2 to TRBJ2-3; tentatively, D is TRBD1 (6 bases). The CDR3 totals 16 residues. Germline V gene sequence: CDR1 SGHAT, CDR2 FQNNGV. Trimming cost V 0 bases and J 2 bases, with 12 bases left between them. The CDR3 region is CASSLDGRGTTDTQYF. CDR3 nucleotide sequence: TGTGCCAGCAGCTTAGACGGCAGGGGAACCACAGATACGCAGTATTTT.

The chain couples TRBV20-1 to TRBJ2-1, with a tentative D call TRBD2 (5 bases). The V end lost 7 bases, the J end lost 6 bases, and 10 bases lay between the germline ends. CDR1 and CDR2 from the germline V gene are DFQATT and SNEGSKA (reference sequence). The CDR3 is made up of 11 amino acids. The CDR3 loop reads CSVRVFNEQFF. The CDR3 bases are TGCAGTGTGAGGGTTTTCAATGAGCAGTTCTTC.

This clonotype was observed at least ten times. V is TRBV12-3 or TRBV12-4 and J is TRBJ1-6; tentative D call: TRBD1 (5 bases). This CDR3 is built from 15 residues. The germline V and J ends were trimmed by 1 base and 5 bases, with 9 bases remaining between them. CDR3 coding DNA: TGTGCCAGCAGTTTAGGACAGACGAATAATTCACCCCTCCACTTT. Amino acids: CASSLGQTNNSPLHF.

The chain employs TRBV20-1 and TRBJ2-1; D tentatively fits TRBD1 or TRBD2 (5 bases each). CDR3 length: 15 residues. Germline V CDR1 and CDR2: DFQATT, SNEGSKA (reference sequence). V was pared by 5 bases and J by 0 bases, with 14 bases between. CDR3 protein: CSAGDGPSSYNEQFF. The CDR3 nucleotides are TGCAGTGCTGGGGACGGGCCGAGCTCCTACAATGAGCAGTTCTTC.

This clonotype came up a few times. This chain joins TRBV7-9 and TRBJ1-2, with unresolved D. The CDR3 consists of 16 residues. The V gene's germline CDR1 is SEHNR and CDR2 FQNEAQ (reference sequence). The ends were cut back, 3 bases at V and 4 bases at J, with 18 bases in the middle. The CDR3 DNA sequence: TGTGCCAGCAGCTTGGCGGCGAGCTGGGATTCCTATGGCTACACCTTC. Translation gives CASSLAASWDSYGYTF.

This clonotype was detected ten times or more. This chain joins TRBV7-2 and TRBJ2-3; D could derive from TRBD1 or TRBD2 (5 bases each). There are 15 residues in the CDR3. V was clipped by 2 bases and J by 8 bases, with 17 bases between them. Germline V gene sequence: CDR1 SGHTA, CDR2 FQGNSA. CDR3 region: CASSLSGPFDATQYF. The CDR3 bases are TGTGCCAGCAGCTTATCGGGACCCTTCGATGCTACGCAGTATTTT.

This rearrangement joins TRBV19 to TRBJ1-1; TRBD1 matches 7 bases. Per the germline V gene, CDR1 is LNHDA and CDR2 is SQIVND (reference sequence). Trimming cost V 2 bases and J 0 bases; bases outside gene matches: 3. This CDR3 is 15 amino acids long. This CDR3 reads CASSINDRVNTEAFF. The CDR3 DNA is TGTGCCAGTAGTATAAACGACAGGGTGAACACTGAAGCTTTCTTT.

This clonotype was picked up a small number of times. The rearrangement joins TRBV6-1 to TRBJ1-6, with D unresolved. This CDR3 comprises 14 residues. Between the trimmed V and J ends, which lost 2 bases and 10 bases, there was a span of 12 bases. Germline CDR1 MNHNS, CDR2 SASEGT. In DNA, the CDR3 is TGTGCCAGCAGTGAAAGGGAGATGGGCTCACCCCTCCACTTT. This encodes CASSEREMGSPLHF.

The chain recombines TRBV12-5 with TRBJ2-6, with D unclear. There are 18 residues in the CDR3. Trimming took 0 bases from V and 0 from J, leaving 12 bases between them. Germline V gene data show CDR1 as LGHNT and CDR2 as FRNRAP. The CDR3 DNA reads TGTGCTAGTGGTTTGGTACCGGGTTCCCTCTCTGGGGCCAACGTCCTGACTTTC. Translation: CASGLVPGSLSGANVLTF.

The chain links TRBV27 to TRBJ2-1; TRBD2 aligns across 16 bases. Germline CDR1 MNHEY, CDR2 SMNVEV (reference sequence). The J segment lost 8 bases and the V segment lost 6 bases, leaving 4 bases of the junction unmatched. The CDR3 loop spans 15 amino acids. The CDR3 is CASRGLAGGGDEQFF. The CDR3 DNA reads TGTGCCAGCAGGGGACTAGCGGGGGGGGGGGATGAGCAGTTCTTC.

This clonotype was seen ten or more times. The V gene is TRBV12-3 or TRBV12-4, the J gene TRBJ2-3; D is unresolved. Trimming shortened V by 8 bases and J by 1 base, and 10 bases separated the two germline ends. The CDR3 spans 13 residues. The CDR3 sequence: CASDLKGTDTQYF. CDR3 DNA sequence: TGTGCCAGCGACCTTAAGGGCACAGATACGCAGTATTTT.

The CDR3 region is CASRLTGHGVTGELFF. The DNA for the CDR3 is TGCGCCAGCAGATTGACAGGGCATGGTGTCACCGGGGAGCTGTTTTTT. The chain uses TRBV5-1 and TRBJ2-2; TRBD1 matches 7 bases. After removal of 5 bases from V and 4 bases from J, the junction contained 11 bases not matched to a gene. The CDR3 runs to 16 residues. Germline V gene sequence: CDR1 SGHRS, CDR2 YFSETQ.

This clonotype turned up a few times. The chain is built from TRBV4-1 and TRBJ2-5; D assignment may be TRBD1 or TRBD2 (6 bases each). This CDR3 contains 15 residues. Germline CDR1 reads MGHRA; CDR2 reads YSYEKL. Trimming took off 2 bases at V and 4 bases at J, with 14 bases between the two ends. CDR3 bases: TGCGCCAGCAGCCAACTCAGCGGAGGGGGAGAGACCCAGTACTTC. Protein product: CASSQLSGGGETQYF.

The V gene is TRBV6-2 or TRBV6-3, the J gene TRBJ2-3; D may be TRBD1 (6 bases). V lost 7 bases and J 2 bases, leaving 10 bases between the germline ends. The CDR3 is made up of 13 amino acids. Germline CDR1 and CDR2: MNHEY and SVGEGT. The CDR3 sequence is CASTGQNTDTQYF. DNA of the CDR3: TGTGCCAGCACGGGACAAAACACAGATACGCAGTATTTT.

Ten or more counts support this clonotype. The chain is built from TRBV6-5 and TRBJ1-1; D gene unclear. This CDR3 comprises 13 residues. V shed 2 bases and J shed 1 base, with 5 bases lying between them. Germline V CDR1 and CDR2: MNHEY, SVGAGI. CDR3 region: CASSYQQNTEAFF. CDR3 in DNA: TGTGCCAGCAGTTACCAACAGAACACTGAAGCTTTCTTT.

This clonotype was observed a few times. The chain recombines TRBV25-1 with TRBJ2-5, with D perhaps TRBD1 (6 bases). Trimming took 1 base from V and 5 from J, leaving 14 bases between them. Germline loops: CDR1 MGHDK, CDR2 SYGVNS. The CDR3 runs to 15 residues. CDR3 sequence (DNA): TGTGCCAGCAGTGAATTCAGGGGCTCCTTCGAGACCCAGTACTTC. This gives the protein CASSEFRGSFETQYF.

This clonotype occurred many times. This chain uses TRBV7-2 with TRBJ1-5; unclear D gene. The CDR3 sequence is 13 residues long. Trimming stripped 0 bases from V and 6 bases from J, with 6 bases between. Germline-derived CDR1 and CDR2 are SGHTA and FQGNSA. CDR3 nucleotides: TGTGCCAGCAGCTTAGCGTCGAGTCAGCCCCAGCATTTT. Protein product: CASSLASSQPQHF.

V is TRBV28 and J is TRBJ1-5; D is perhaps TRBD1 (6 bases). The germline V gene encodes CDR1 MDHEN and CDR2 SYDVKM. There are 14 residues in the CDR3. Trimming left V 6 bases short and J 3 bases short, with 12 bases between. CDR3: CASSRGHTNQPQHF. Here the CDR3 DNA reads TGTGCCAGCAGCCGGGGACACACCAATCAGCCCCAGCATTTT.

This clonotype was observed many times. V gene TRBV2 combines with J gene TRBJ2-5, with 10 nucleotides matching TRBD1. This CDR3 comprises 13 residues. Germline V CDR1 and CDR2: SNHLY, FYNNEI. The V and J ends lost 4 bases and 4 bases, in that order; junction bases with no gene match: 0. In DNA, the CDR3 is TGTGCCAGCAGTGGACAGGGGGCAGAGACCCAGTACTTC. Translated: CASSGQGAETQYF.

This clonotype was seen ten or more times. The rearrangement uses TRBV20-1 and TRBJ1-1; 7 bases agree with TRBD1. The germline V gene has CDR1 DFQATT and CDR2 SNEGSKA (reference sequence). The ends lost 1 base at V and 6 bases at J; junction bases unmatched: 17. The CDR3 covers 17 residues. The CDR3 nucleotides read TGCAGTGCTAGAGCAAACTCTGGTAGGGGGCGGTTCTCTGAAGCTTTCTTT. This encodes CSARANSGRGRFSEAFF.

The V gene is TRBV2, the J gene TRBJ2-7; TRBD2 might be the D (6 bases). V was pared by 6 bases and J by 4 bases, with 19 bases between. CDR1 is SNHLY, CDR2 FYNNEI, per germline. The CDR3 loop spans 15 amino acids. The CDR3 protein is CASRGVGGRLYEQYF. The CDR3 bases are TGTGCCAGCAGAGGAGTAGGAGGGAGGCTGTACGAGCAGTACTTC.

In its sample, this clonotype was seen many times. The rearrangement joins TRBV5-1 to TRBJ2-1, with D unclear. The germline V gene encodes CDR1 SGHRS and CDR2 YFSETQ. Trimming took 1 base from V and 0 from J, leaving 8 bases between them. The CDR3 loop spans 15 amino acids. The CDR3 here is CASSLTGGSYNEQFF. The CDR3 DNA reads TGCGCCAGCAGCTTGACGGGCGGCTCCTACAATGAGCAGTTCTTC.

The chain carries TRBV7-9 and TRBJ2-7; D is ambiguous. This CDR3 is 14 amino acids long. The V end was cut by 0 bases, the J end by 1 base, with 7 bases between. Germline V gene lookup returns CDR1 SEHNR and CDR2 FQNEAQ (reference sequence). The CDR3 region is CASSLAQPSYEQYF. The CDR3 bases are TGTGCCAGCAGCTTAGCTCAGCCATCCTACGAGCAGTACTTC. Filled out from reference TRBV7-9 and TRBJ2-7, the complete variable domain reads DTGVSQNPRHKITKRGQNVTFRCDPISEHNRLYWYRQTLGQGPEFLTYFQNEAQLEKSRLLSDRFSAERPKGSFSTLEIQRTEQGDSAMYLCASSLAQPSYEQYFGPGTRLTVT.

This clonotype has more than one count but fewer than ten. This CDR3 is CSAAGENTGELFF. Here the CDR3 DNA reads TGCAGTGCTGCGGGGGAGAACACCGGGGAGCTGTTTTTT. The chain joins TRBV20-1 to TRBJ2-2, with TRBD2 identical over 7 bases. Losses at the gene ends were 5 bases for V and 1 base for J; bases not matched to a gene: 1. The CDR3 runs 13 residues. Looked up from germline, CDR1 is DFQATT and CDR2 is SNEGSKA (reference sequence).

This clonotype was seen ten or more times. The gene calls are TRBV7-2 and TRBJ2-2, with TRBD2 matching 9 bases. The CDR3 covers 14 residues. The germline V gene has CDR1 SGHTA and CDR2 FQGNSA. Germline trimming cut 5 bases from V and 7 bases from J; bases unmatched to any gene: 5. The CDR3 protein is CASSAGGVIGELFF. In nucleotides, the CDR3 is TGTGCCAGCAGCGCGGGAGGGGTTATCGGGGAGCTGTTTTTT.

This clonotype has just a few counts. The V call is TRBV6-5, the J call TRBJ1-3; D call uncertain. CDR3 length equals 16 residues. Trimming took off 0 bases at V and 0 bases at J, with 9 bases between the two ends. Germline CDR1 MNHEY, CDR2 SVGAGI. DNA of the CDR3: TGTGCCAGCAGTTACTCGATCTTCCTCTCTGGAAACACCATATATTTT. Translation: CASSYSIFLSGNTIYF.

The chain is built from TRBV28 and TRBJ2-6; D gene uncertain. This CDR3 is 14 amino acids long. V dropped 8 bases and J dropped 0 bases, with 8 bases sitting between them. Germline-derived CDR1 and CDR2 are MDHEN and SYDVKM. CDR3 sequence reads: CASSSYSGANVLTF. The CDR3 nucleotides read TGTGCCAGCTCTAGTTACTCTGGGGCCAACGTCCTGACTTTC.

This clonotype was found many times. V and J are TRBV15 and TRBJ2-5; possibly TRBD1 or TRBD2 for D (6 bases each). Germline loops: CDR1 LNHNV, CDR2 YYDKDF (reference sequence). The V end lost 0 bases, the J end lost 2 bases, and 13 bases lay between the germline ends. The length of the CDR3 is 16 residues. In DNA form, the CDR3 reads TGTGCCACCAGCAGAGATCTCCAAGGGGGGCAAGAGACCCAGTACTTC. Translation gives CATSRDLQGGQETQYF. The variable domain in full, with the rest retrieved from reference TRBV15 and TRBJ2-5, is DAMVIQNPRYQVTQFGKPVTLSCSQTLNHNVMYWYQQKSSQAPKLLFHYYDKDFNNEADTPDNFQSRRPNTSFCFLDIRSPGLGDTAMYLCATSRDLQGGQETQYFGPGTRLLVL.

This clonotype was counted a few times. The rearrangement links TRBV7-9 to TRBJ2-1; D may be TRBD1 (5 bases). Trimming cost V 5 bases and J 6 bases, with 20 bases left between them. The germline gives CDR1 SEHNR, CDR2 FQNEAQ (reference sequence). The CDR3 runs to 16 residues. CDR3 DNA: TGTGCCAGCAGCCCACAAGGAACGGAAAGGGGCAATGAGCAGTTCTTC. This translates into CASSPQGTERGNEQFF.

Only a few counts were recorded for this clonotype. The rearrangement links TRBV24-1 to TRBJ2-1; the D gene is possibly TRBD1 (6 bases). Germline CDR1 is KGHDR and CDR2 is SFDVKD. The ends were cut back, 3 bases at V and 9 bases at J, with 20 bases in the middle. The CDR3 spans 16 residues. CDR3 sequence (DNA): TGTGCCACCAGTGATGCAGGGGTAGCGCGTCGAGGTGAGCAGTTCTTC. Translating it yields CATSDAGVARRGEQFF.

The sample holds a few counts of this clonotype. V and J are TRBV12-3 or TRBV12-4 and TRBJ1-6, with D hard to call. The V gene lost 3 bases and the J gene lost 7 bases, with 10 bases spanning the gap. This CDR3 has 14 residues. CDR3 DNA: TGTGCCAGCAGTTTTGGGCCAGGCAATTCACCCCTCCACTTT. Amino acid sequence: CASSFGPGNSPLHF.